The 7 T cell receptor beta chains in this list originate from one sample, sequenced in a study of human T cells and chemical hapten exposure. Time point given: patch test 2, 6 weeks after DPC sensitization. Described treatment: therapeutic diphenylcyclopropenone sensitization with weekly scalp DPC. TCRdb passed the RACE reads through MiXCR, listing each CDR3 protein once. Counted here are about 95,000 distinct CDR3 sequences, over 10% occurring once; the ten biggest clones make up approximately 3.4%. The sequenced sample was whole blood, obtained in connection with sensitization to the hapten diphenylcyclopropenone (DPC). All receptors derive from a woman in her thirties or forties with alopecia areata. Some clones in this sample may be carry-over from other donors' samples.

The gene calls are TRBV6-1 and TRBJ1-1, with D unclear. Germline CDR1 reads MNHNS; CDR2 reads SASEGT. The CDR3 has 16 residues. Between the trimmed V and J ends, which lost 1 base and 7 bases, there was a span of 19 bases. The CDR3 sequence: CASSEGASKGSLEAFF. In nucleotides, the CDR3 is TGTGCCAGCAGTGAAGGCGCTTCGAAGGGCTCTCTTGAAGCTTTCTTT.

This clonotype showed up many times. The rearrangement links TRBV5-1 to TRBJ2-2; no firm D call. V lost 2 bases and J lost 4, with 9 bases in between. CDR3 length: 14 amino acids. Per the germline V gene, CDR1 is SGHRS and CDR2 is YFSETQ. In nucleotides, the CDR3 is TGCGCCAGCAGCTTAGGCAGGAGCACCGGGGAGCTGTTTTTT. This gives the protein CASSLGRSTGELFF.

Only one count was recorded for this clonotype. CDR3 residues: CASSRGQGGTEAFF. In nucleotides, the CDR3 is TGTGCCAGCAGCAGAGGACAGGGAGGCACTGAAGCTTTCTTT. The V call is TRBV7-9, the J call TRBJ1-1; TRBD1 aligns across 8 bases. Germline V gives CDR1 SEHNR, CDR2 FQNEAQ (reference sequence). With V trimmed by 5 bases and J by 4 bases, 6 bases remained unmatched. The CDR3 runs 14 residues.

This clonotype was found a few times. The chain has TRBV7-9 and TRBJ2-1; 7 nucleotides line up with TRBD1. CDR3 length: 14 residues. The V gene end was trimmed by 3 bases and the J gene end by 7 bases; junction bases not matched to a gene: 6. Germline assignment: CDR1 SEHNR and CDR2 FQNEAQ (reference sequence). The CDR3 loop reads CASSLSQGLNEQFF. In nucleotides, the CDR3 is TGTGCCAGCAGCTTGTCACAGGGGTTAAATGAGCAGTTCTTC.

The chain employs TRBV6-5 and TRBJ1-3, with 9 bases aligning to TRBD1. Germline loops: CDR1 MNHEY, CDR2 SVGAGI. This CDR3 is built from 19 residues. The V and J ends lost 0 bases and 3 bases, in that order; junction bases with no gene match: 12. In nucleotides, the CDR3 is TGTGCCAGCAGTTACTCGATGGACAGGGGTCCACATTTTGGAAACACCATATATTTT. As protein: CASSYSMDRGPHFGNTIYF.

This clonotype was observed a few times. The V call is TRBV30, the J call TRBJ1-1; D is unclear. The CDR3 has 11 residues. Deletions cut 3 bases from V and 4 bases from J, with 6 bases between. Looked up from germline, CDR1 is GTSNPN and CDR2 is SVGIG (reference sequence). In nucleotides, the CDR3 is TGTGCCTGGAGCCGAAGCACTGAAGCTTTCTTT. Translated, it gives CAWSRSTEAFF.

The chain employs TRBV29-1 and TRBJ2-1; D is possibly TRBD2 (5 bases). This CDR3 comprises 10 residues. V was pared by 8 bases and J by 11 bases, with 13 bases between. Per the germline V gene, CDR1 is SQVTM and CDR2 is ANQGSEA. CDR3 sequence (DNA): TGCAGCTGGGCCGTCGGGAAGCAGTTCTTC. Amino acids: CSWAVGKQFF.